The 25 T cell receptor beta chains given below trace back to one sample, sequenced in a study of T cell responses to AZD1222 COVID-19 vaccine. TCRdb keeps only in-frame clones here, not all; method: immunoSEQ multiplex PCR. The sample lists approximately 100,000 clones; 85% to 90% were seen once. The material sequenced was peripheral blood, taken on day 0 of AZD1222 vaccination. These receptors were obtained from an adult in good health.

The chain has TRBV11-1 and TRBJ2-5, with a tentative D call TRBD2 (6 bases). In germline, CDR1 is SGHAT, CDR2 FQDESV (reference sequence). The V end was cut by 8 bases, the J end by 3 bases, with 10 bases between. The CDR3 totals 12 residues. The CDR3 sequence is CASRREKETQYF. CDR3 coding DNA: TGTGCCAGCCGGCGGGAAAAAGAGACCCAGTACTTC.

The genes are TRBV3-1 (or the pseudogene TRBV3-2) and TRBJ1-1; no clear D gene. In germline, CDR1 is LGHDT, CDR2 YNNKEL (reference sequence). Trimming cost V 1 base and J 5 bases, with 11 bases left between them. The CDR3 is 14 amino acids. The DNA of the CDR3 is TGTGCCAGCAGCCAAGGGATTCGAGGGACTGAAGCTTTCTTT. Translated: CASSQGIRGTEAFF.

The chain recombines TRBV28 with TRBJ1-4, with 9 bases that match TRBD1. V trimming: 8 bases; J trimming: 6 bases; junction bases outside the gene matches: 7. Germline V gene data show CDR1 as MDHEN and CDR2 as SYDVKM. The CDR3 is 14 amino acids. Here the CDR3 reads CASQGQGRYEKLFF. Here the CDR3 DNA reads TGTGCCAGCCAGGGACAGGGAAGATATGAAAAACTGTTTTTT.

The chain joins TRBV6-6 to TRBJ1-6; D gene unclear. Germline-derived CDR1 and CDR2 are MNHNY and SVGAGI (reference sequence). Between the trimmed V and J ends, which lost 2 bases and 8 bases, there was a span of 16 bases. This CDR3 comprises 16 residues. The CDR3 sequence: CASSYLAADGDSPLHF. The DNA of the CDR3 is TGTGCCAGCAGTTACCTGGCGGCCGATGGGGATTCACCCCTCCACTTT.

The rearrangement links TRBV6-4 to TRBJ2-3, with D perhaps matching TRBD1 (6 bases). Trimming removed 6 bases from V and 1 base from J, with 11 bases in between. From germline, CDR1 is MRHNA and CDR2 SNTAGT. The CDR3 runs to 14 residues. The CDR3 region is CASSRQAGTDTQYF. The CDR3 nucleotides read TGTGCCAGCAGCCGACAGGCTGGCACAGATACGCAGTATTTT.

The CDR3 DNA reads as TGTGCCAGCACCCAAGGGGCAGGACCTCGGGAGCAGTACTTC. As protein: CASTQGAGPREQYF. The chain couples TRBV2 to TRBJ2-7; a possible D gene is TRBD1 (5 bases). The CDR3 consists of 14 residues. The V gene lost 7 bases and the J gene lost 7 bases, with 20 bases spanning the gap. Germline lookup yields CDR1 SNHLY and CDR2 FYNNEI. Filled out from reference TRBV2 and TRBJ2-7, the complete variable domain reads EPEVTQTPSHQVTQMGQEVILRCVPISNHLYFYWYRQILGQKVEFLVSFYNNEISEKSEIFDDQFSVERPDGSNFTLKIRSTKLEDSAMYFCASTQGAGPREQYFGPGTRLTVT.

This chain connects TRBV12-3 or TRBV12-4 to TRBJ1-4; possibly TRBD1 for D (5 bases). The CDR3 is 13 amino acids. V gave up 9 bases and J gave up 7 bases, with 15 bases separating them. DNA for the CDR3: TGTGCCAGTGCCCGGGACTCTGGTGAAAAACTGTTTTTT. Protein: CASARDSGEKLFF.

This rearrangement joins TRBV9 to TRBJ1-1; perhaps TRBD1 as D (5 bases). Trimming cost V 4 bases and J 10 bases, with 17 bases left between them. This CDR3 has 13 residues. The germline V gene has CDR1 SGDLS and CDR2 YYNGEE. CDR3 amino acids: CASSSQGWDIAFF. The CDR3 DNA follows: TGTGCCAGCAGCTCTCAGGGCTGGGATATAGCTTTCTTT.

The genes are TRBV18 and TRBJ2-2; 8 bases agree with TRBD2. J was trimmed by 5 bases and V by 3 bases; bases with no gene match: 8. The CDR3 is made up of 16 amino acids. Germline values: CDR1 KGHSH, CDR2 LQKENI. The DNA for the CDR3 is TGTGCCAGCTCACCTTTACAAGCGGGAGAGACCGGGGAGCTGTTTTTT. As protein: CASSPLQAGETGELFF.

This chain joins TRBV19 and TRBJ1-2; D remains ambiguous. Between the trimmed V and J ends, which lost 3 bases and 2 bases, there was a span of 7 bases. Germline V lookup: CDR1 LNHDA, CDR2 SQIVND (reference sequence). The CDR3 has 13 amino acids. DNA of the CDR3: TGTGCCAGTAGTATGCTGGTGAACTATGGCTACACCTTC. This encodes CASSMLVNYGYTF.

This clone appeared a few times. The chain uses TRBV7-9 and TRBJ1-2; weak D call: TRBD1 (5 bases). V was clipped by 4 bases and J by 6 bases, with 12 bases between them. The germline V gene encodes CDR1 SEHNR and CDR2 FQNEAQ (reference sequence). This CDR3 region has 13 residues. CDR3 sequence: CASSSRVGNGYTF. The CDR3 DNA is TGTGCCAGCAGCTCCAGGGTAGGAAATGGCTACACCTTC.

This clone came up once. This rearrangement joins TRBV6-4 to TRBJ1-5, with D tentatively TRBD1 (5 bases). Germline V gene sequence: CDR1 MRHNA, CDR2 SNTAGT. V dropped 3 bases and J dropped 3 bases, with 18 bases sitting between them. CDR3 size: 17 residues. CDR3 coding DNA: TGTGCCAGCAGTGATCCCTGTATGGCAGGGTTCAATCAGCCCCAGCATTTT. Translation gives CASSDPCMAGFNQPQHF.

The chain carries TRBV5-1 and TRBJ1-1, with D hard to call. The V gene's germline CDR1 is SGHRS and CDR2 YFSETQ. V lost 3 bases to trimming and J lost 8 bases, with 14 bases between them. The CDR3 covers 13 residues. This CDR3 is CASSSAPASEAFF. The CDR3 nucleotides are TGCGCCAGCAGCTCGGCGCCCGCTAGCGAAGCTTTCTTT.

V gene TRBV6-4 combines with J gene TRBJ1-1; 7 bases are shared with TRBD1. CDR1 is MRHNA, CDR2 SNTAGT, per germline. The CDR3 extends over 16 amino acids. V lost 2 bases and J lost 5; bases outside the gene matches: 11. CDR3 in amino acids: CASSDPSTGDWTEAFF. DNA for the CDR3: TGTGCCAGCAGTGACCCCTCCACAGGGGATTGGACTGAAGCTTTCTTT.

The chain combines TRBV5-4 with TRBJ2-7, with D maybe TRBD2 (6 bases). Trimming cost V 3 bases and J 0 bases, with 7 bases left between them. The CDR3 totals 13 residues. The germline V gene encodes CDR1 SGHNT and CDR2 YYREEE (reference sequence). The CDR3 sequence: CASSSGSSYEQYF. In nucleotides, the CDR3 is TGTGCCAGCAGCTCCGGGAGCTCCTACGAGCAGTACTTC.

The chain joins TRBV28 to TRBJ1-5, with D perhaps TRBD1 (5 bases). The CDR3 is made up of 16 amino acids. Trimming stripped 5 bases from V and 0 bases from J, with 14 bases between. Germline CDR1 reads MDHEN; CDR2 reads SYDVKM. Here the CDR3 reads CASSLTGTFSNQPQHF. In DNA, the CDR3 is TGTGCCAGCAGTCTAACCGGGACCTTTAGCAATCAGCCCCAGCATTTT.

The chain links TRBV6-1 to TRBJ1-4, with 7 bases fitting TRBD1. The CDR3 loop spans 17 amino acids. Germline CDR1 and CDR2: MNHNS and SASEGT. With V trimmed by 3 bases and J by 14 bases, 21 bases remained unmatched. This CDR3 reads CASSDSDRAVGGFWLFF. Here the CDR3 DNA reads TGTGCCAGCAGTGATTCTGACAGGGCGGTTGGGGGGTTTTGGCTGTTTTTT.

The rearrangement joins TRBV4-1 to TRBJ1-2; D remains unclear. Germline lookup yields CDR1 MGHRA and CDR2 YSYEKL. V was clipped by 0 bases and J by 2 bases, with 4 bases between them. The CDR3 is made up of 13 amino acids. This CDR3 reads CASSQDGNYGYTF. The CDR3 region has the DNA TGCGCCAGCAGCCAAGACGGAAACTATGGCTACACCTTC.

The chain employs TRBV27 and TRBJ2-1, with TRBD2 matching 9 bases. V trimming: 7 bases; J trimming: 8 bases; junction bases outside the gene matches: 6. Germline CDR1 reads MNHEY; CDR2 reads SMNVEV (reference sequence). The length of the CDR3 is 13 residues. For the CDR3, the DNA is TGTGCCAGCATTCCTAGCGGGAAACATGAGCAGTTCTTC. Protein product: CASIPSGKHEQFF.

V is TRBV7-3 and J is TRBJ2-1, with D possibly matching TRBD2 (8 bases). V was clipped by 5 bases and J by 0 bases, with 20 bases between them. The V gene's germline CDR1 is SGHTA and CDR2 FQGTGA. CDR3 size: 18 residues. The CDR3 here is CASSPQGGREGSYNEQFF. The CDR3 coding sequence is TGTGCCAGCAGCCCTCAAGGGGGCCGGGAGGGCTCCTACAATGAGCAGTTCTTC.

V usage is TRBV14 and J usage is TRBJ2-1; 10 bases line up with TRBD1. Germline trimming cut 5 bases from V and 4 bases from J; bases unmatched to any gene: 11. The germline V gene encodes CDR1 SGHDN and CDR2 FVKESK. CDR3 size: 17 residues. The CDR3 loop reads CASSADRGHPIYNEQFF. The CDR3 DNA reads TGTGCCAGCAGCGCCGACAGGGGGCACCCAATTTACAATGAGCAGTTCTTC.

The chain has TRBV18 and TRBJ1-5; a possible D gene is TRBD1 (6 bases). Germline CDR1 and CDR2: KGHSH and LQKENI. The germline V and J ends were trimmed by 2 bases and 5 bases, with 7 bases remaining between them. This CDR3 has 13 amino acids. CDR3 in amino acids: CASSPNRDQPQHF. DNA for the CDR3: TGTGCCAGCTCACCAAACAGGGATCAGCCCCAGCATTTT.

CDR3 sequence reads: CASSSTRTSGTGELFF. The CDR3 DNA reads as TGTGCCAGCAGCTCCACTAGGACTAGCGGAACCGGGGAGCTGTTTTTT. This chain uses TRBV7-2 with TRBJ2-2; TRBD2 matches at 10 bases. CDR1 and CDR2 from the germline V gene are SGHTA and FQGNSA. Losses at the gene ends were 4 bases for V and 5 bases for J; bases not matched to a gene: 7. The CDR3 loop spans 16 amino acids.

The V call is TRBV18, the J call TRBJ1-2; D uncertain. The germline V and J ends were trimmed by 3 bases and 4 bases, with 12 bases remaining between them. The length of the CDR3 is 14 residues. The germline V gene has CDR1 KGHSH and CDR2 LQKENI. CDR3 sequence: CASSPDEGSYGYTF. The CDR3 nucleotides read TGTGCCAGCTCACCCGACGAGGGTTCCTATGGCTACACCTTC.

This sequence joins TRBV4-3 and TRBJ2-7, with TRBD2 as a possible D gene (6 bases). The CDR3 length is 13 residues. V was shortened by 1 base and J by 2 bases, with 6 bases between the two germline ends. Germline CDR1 reads LGHNA; CDR2 reads YSLEER. The CDR3 spells CASSQGGTYEQYF. As DNA, the CDR3 is TGCGCCAGCAGCCAAGGCGGGACCTACGAGCAGTACTTC.